This TCR beta chain was obtained from a study of blood T cell repertoires in COVID-19 (dated by TCRdb to 2020 to 2021). Broadly, across the study: Samples from collaborators originated in the United States, Italy and Spain and spanned both the acute and convalescent phases of COVID-19. The prospective study material was composed of cDNA or gDNA derived from T cells, B-cell-depleted T cells, or PBMCs. The dataset comprised deeply sampled blood TCRbeta repertoires from subjects exposed to, actively infected with, or recovered from COVID-19. A freely available public database, intended as a resource for researchers studying the immune response to SARS-CoV-2, is where the repertoires were released. Samples came from the ongoing ImmuneRACE study (first 160 participants) plus 1,254 subjects from 6 global collaborators. The sample metadata nearly always contained a de-identified subject ID, COVID-19 status, age in years and sex. Where available, HLA class I and class II types were taken from metadata supplied by the sample provider and were not determined by assay-based typing. Points the paper makes about the study in general: Clinical and demographic metadata were provided uncurated, with the amount varying by source and participant.

Concerning this clone itself: What this receptor recognizes is not known. No much larger clone is present one base from it, and per-base qualities are unavailable.

V sheds 6 bases and J sheds 3 bases, leaving 15 bases between their ends. Taken from cysteine to phenylalanine, the CDR3 has 14 residues. Just CDR3 DNA is preserved here, 42 bases in frame from base 1. As encoded in the germline V gene (reference sequence), CDR1 is SEHNR while CDR2 is FQNEAQ. Samples from volunteer blood donors who had recovered from COVID-19 were contributed by a second Seattle source. Whole blood was collected in K2EDTA tubes by collaborating institutions according to the institutions' own protocols. Collaborator samples were shipped for TCRbeta analysis as frozen whole blood, isolated PBMCs, or DNA extracted from either sample type. TCRbeta CDR3 regions were amplified from genomic DNA using the immunoSEQ Assay, a bias-controlled multiplex PCR. Concerning the study's data processing: Nucleated cell counts per sample were estimated from amplification of reference gene primers within the assay. To quantify the absolute abundance of each unique TCRbeta CDR3 rearrangement, sequence reads were collapsed and filtered. For each sample, productive Simpson clonality was calculated as the square root of Simpson's diversity index over productive rearrangements. TCRdb re-hosts the immuneACCESS table, in-frame sequences only. Its copies lack some clones; in the studies checked, an unresolved V gene accounts for under half of them, and the cause for the rest is not known. That table supplies the V and J calls and clone size; D and trimming were determined from the DNA. This sample holds approximately 230,000 clones; 75% to 90% were observed only once. The biggest ten clones account for about 2% of the sample.

This sequence was found in a young man who had recovered from COVID-19. The V and J genes are TRBV7-9 and TRBJ2-7; the D gene lacks a confident call. Sample: peripheral blood. The nucleotide sequence reads as follows: TGTGCCAGCAGTCTAAACGACGGAGTCTACGAGCAGTACTTC. This sequence encodes CASSLNDGVYEQYF.